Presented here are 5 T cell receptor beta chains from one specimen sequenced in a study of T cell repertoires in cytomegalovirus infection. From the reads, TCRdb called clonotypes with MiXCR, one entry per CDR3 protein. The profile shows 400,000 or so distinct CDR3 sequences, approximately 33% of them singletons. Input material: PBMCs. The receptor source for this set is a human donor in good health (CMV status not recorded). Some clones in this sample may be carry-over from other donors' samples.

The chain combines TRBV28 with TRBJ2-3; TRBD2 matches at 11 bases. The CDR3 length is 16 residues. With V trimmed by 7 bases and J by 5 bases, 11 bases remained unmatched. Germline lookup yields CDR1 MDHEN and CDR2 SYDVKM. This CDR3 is CASNKLAGARRDTQYF. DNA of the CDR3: TGTGCCAGCAACAAACTAGCGGGGGCCCGGAGAGATACGCAGTATTTT.

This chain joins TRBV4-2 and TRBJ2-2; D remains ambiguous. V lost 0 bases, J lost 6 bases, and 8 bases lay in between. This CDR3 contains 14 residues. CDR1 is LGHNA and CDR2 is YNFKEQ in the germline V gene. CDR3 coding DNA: TGTGCCAGCAGCCAAGATACGGTCGCCGGGGAGCTGTTTTTT. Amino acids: CASSQDTVAGELFF.

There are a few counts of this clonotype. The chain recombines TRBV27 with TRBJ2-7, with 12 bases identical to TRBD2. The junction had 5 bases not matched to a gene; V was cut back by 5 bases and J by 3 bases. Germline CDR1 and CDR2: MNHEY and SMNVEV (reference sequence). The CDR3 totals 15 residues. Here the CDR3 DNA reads TGTGCCAGCAGTAAACTAGCGGGGGGTTTCTACGAGCAGTACTTC. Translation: CASSKLAGGFYEQYF.

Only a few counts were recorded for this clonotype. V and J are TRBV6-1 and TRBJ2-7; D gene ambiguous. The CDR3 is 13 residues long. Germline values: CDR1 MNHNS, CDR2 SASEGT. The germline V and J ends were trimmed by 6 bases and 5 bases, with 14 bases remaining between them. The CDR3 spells CASSDIGLDEQYF. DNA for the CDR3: TGTGCCAGCAGCGATATAGGGTTGGACGAGCAGTACTTC.

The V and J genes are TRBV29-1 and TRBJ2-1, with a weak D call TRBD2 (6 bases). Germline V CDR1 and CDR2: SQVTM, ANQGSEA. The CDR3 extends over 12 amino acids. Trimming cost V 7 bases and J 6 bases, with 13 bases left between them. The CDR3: CSGRDSTNEQFF. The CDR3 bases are TGCAGCGGTCGGGACTCTACCAATGAGCAGTTCTTC.